This passage covers 8 T cell receptor beta chains from one sample sequenced in a study of PD-L1 blockade in urothelial cancer. This table comes from immunoSEQ multiplex PCR, and its TCRdb copy is limited to in-frame clones, with some not included. The sample consists of 30,000 to 40,000 clones, around 33% of them appearing once. The sequencing used tumor tissue, collected before atezolizumab (anti-PD-L1) treatment. These receptors came from a man aged 55 to 69 with urothelial cancer.

The sample holds a few counts of this clone. The chain recombines TRBV19 with TRBJ2-7, with 8 bases lining up with TRBD1. After removal of 4 bases from V and 0 bases from J, the junction contained 2 bases not matched to a gene. Germline lookup yields CDR1 LNHDA and CDR2 SQIVND (reference sequence). The CDR3 length is 14 residues. CDR3 loop: CASSTGQASYEQYF. DNA of the CDR3: TGTGCCAGTAGTACGGGACAGGCCTCCTACGAGCAGTACTTC.

A few counts support this clone. The chain carries TRBV6-8 and TRBJ1-5, with D tentatively TRBD1 (5 bases). Germline values: CDR1 MNHGY, CDR2 SAAAGT. V was pared by 7 bases and J by 0 bases, with 13 bases between. The CDR3 has 15 residues. CDR3 sequence (DNA): TGTGCCAGCACCAAAGGGGTCTATAGCAATCAGCCCCAGCATTTT. Its translation: CASTKGVYSNQPQHF.

This clone was recorded many times. The chain employs TRBV9 and TRBJ2-5; 7 bases map to TRBD2. The CDR3 is 16 residues long. V dropped 4 bases and J dropped 5; count of bases not matched to a gene: 14. Germline lookup yields CDR1 SGDLS and CDR2 YYNGEE. For the CDR3, the DNA is TGTGCCAGCAGCCCCCGGGGGAGGGGATTTCGGGAGACCCAGTACTTC. Protein product: CASSPRGRGFRETQYF.

The rearrangement joins TRBV5-1 to TRBJ1-2; 10 bases map to TRBD1. V shed 4 bases, J shed 4 bases, and the junction held 10 bases outside the gene matches. The germline V gene encodes CDR1 SGHRS and CDR2 YFSETQ. The CDR3 loop spans 16 amino acids. CDR3: CASSGKPGQGIYGYTF. The DNA of the CDR3 is TGCGCCAGCAGCGGAAAACCGGGACAGGGGATCTATGGCTACACCTTC.

This clone was seen a handful of times. The chain employs TRBV6-8 and TRBJ2-7; D gene ambiguous. V was shortened by 4 bases and J by 3 bases, with 16 bases between the two germline ends. The CDR3 extends over 15 amino acids. CDR1 and CDR2 from the germline V gene are MNHGY and SAAAGT. DNA of the CDR3: TGTGCCAGCAGTTCCCCTCGAGTTGACCTCTACGAGCAGTACTTC. Amino acids: CASSSPRVDLYEQYF.

This clone has more than one count but fewer than ten. V gene TRBV11-1 combines with J gene TRBJ1-2; D unresolved. V lost 1 base, J lost 0 bases, and 9 bases lay in between. CDR1 is SGHAT, CDR2 FQDESV, per germline (reference sequence). CDR3 size: 15 residues. The CDR3 region is CASSLGIATNYGYTF. CDR3 coding DNA: TGTGCCAGCAGCTTAGGGATAGCTACTAACTATGGCTACACCTTC.

This chain uses TRBV25-1 with TRBJ2-1; 12 bases line up with TRBD2. CDR3 length: 14 amino acids. In germline, CDR1 is MGHDK, CDR2 SYGVNS. V lost 8 bases to trimming and J lost 7 bases; unmatched junction nucleotides: 6. The CDR3 sequence is CASASSGGVNEQFF. The CDR3 bases are TGTGCCAGCGCCTCTAGCGGGGGGGTTAATGAGCAGTTCTTC.

This clone showed up just a few times. The genes are TRBV19 and TRBJ2-7, with 10 bases identical to TRBD1. Trimming cost V 9 bases and J 2 bases; bases outside gene matches: 10. The CDR3 runs 15 residues. CDR1 and CDR2 from the germline V gene are LNHDA and SQIVND (reference sequence). CDR3: CARGTGDRGTYEQYF. In DNA form, the CDR3 reads TGTGCCAGAGGGACCGGGGACAGGGGAACCTACGAGCAGTACTTC.